What follows are 19 T cell receptor beta chains derived from one specimen sequenced in a study of cytomegalovirus exposure and HLA in healthy donors. PCR amplification relied on 60 Vbeta primers (plus 13 Jbeta primers). Libraries were prepared by immunoSEQ multiplex PCR; TCRdb keeps only in-frame clonotypes and omits some of them. Found here are about 160,000 clones, more than 75% of them singletons; the top ten hold 1.1% to 1.5%. Sequencing input: PBMCs. The receptor source for this set is a male donor in good health and CMV-seronegative.

The J gene is TRBJ1-4, the V gene TRBV7-9, with D perhaps matching TRBD1 (6 bases). Between the trimmed V and J ends, which lost 5 bases and 4 bases, there was a span of 14 bases. CDR3 length: 15 residues. Germline CDR1 reads SEHNR; CDR2 reads FQNEAQ (reference sequence). The CDR3 loop is CASSPRDRLNEKLFF. The CDR3, as DNA: TGTGCCAGCAGCCCACGTGACAGGCTTAATGAAAAACTGTTTTTT.

The chain is built from TRBV27 and TRBJ2-7, with TRBD1 identical over 12 bases. Germline CDR1 is MNHEY and CDR2 is SMNVEV (reference sequence). This CDR3 is built from 16 residues. Trimming took 3 bases from V and 4 from J; bases not matched to a gene: 7. The chain's CDR3 is CASSLVGTGGAYEQYF. The CDR3 region has the DNA TGTGCCAGCAGTTTGGTGGGGACAGGGGGCGCTTACGAGCAGTACTTC.

The chain uses TRBV28 and TRBJ2-5, with 7 bases fitting TRBD1. TRBJ2-7 matches the DNA end more closely, so the J call is doubtful. The CDR3 consists of 15 residues. Germline CDR1 and CDR2: MDHEN and SYDVKM. In nucleotides, the CDR3 is TGTGCCAGCAGCAATCGACAGGGTCGGTGGGACGAGCAGTACTTC. Translating gives CASSNRQGRWDEQYF.

The genes are TRBV9 and TRBJ1-1; D perhaps matches TRBD1 (6 bases). Per germline, CDR1 SGDLS and CDR2 YYNGEE. The CDR3 is 14 amino acids. Trimming removed 1 base at V and 1 base at J, with 8 bases between. The CDR3 region is CASSVTGTNTEAFF. The CDR3 DNA reads TGTGCCAGCAGCGTAACAGGGACGAACACTGAAGCTTTCTTT.

V and J are TRBV28 and TRBJ1-1, with 8 bases identical to TRBD1. V lost 8 bases to trimming and J lost 0 bases; unmatched junction nucleotides: 5. The germline V gene encodes CDR1 MDHEN and CDR2 SYDVKM. CDR3 length: 14 residues. CDR3 sequence (DNA): TGTGCCAGCGAGACAGGGGCAATGAACACTGAAGCTTTCTTT. Translating gives CASETGAMNTEAFF.

This clone was found a few times. The rearrangement uses TRBV28 and TRBJ2-5, with 10 positions matching TRBD1. V was clipped by 4 bases and J by 3 bases; unmatched bases: 5. This CDR3 spans 15 amino acids. Germline V CDR1 and CDR2: MDHEN, SYDVKM. The CDR3 is CASSSSGQGEETQYF. CDR3 DNA: TGTGCCAGCAGTTCTTCAGGACAGGGGGAAGAGACCCAGTACTTC.

The CDR3 region has the DNA TGTGCCAGCAGCACAGGTGGTAGCAATCAGCCCCAGTATTTT. It yields the protein CASSTGGSNQPQYF. The chain has TRBV7-8 and TRBJ1-5; TRBD1 is a possible D gene (5 bases). The J call may not be correct, given that the DNA end is closer to TRBJ2-3. Germline CDR1 SGHVS, CDR2 FQNEAQ. The CDR3 consists of 14 residues.

V and J are TRBV30 and TRBJ2-1; maybe TRBD1 (5 bases). Trimming took 5 bases from V and 0 from J, leaving 8 bases between them. CDR1 is GTSNPN, CDR2 SVGIG, per germline (reference sequence). The CDR3 is 13 amino acids. CDR3 amino acids: CAWGHHSYNEQFF. In DNA, the CDR3 is TGTGCCTGGGGACACCACTCCTACAATGAGCAGTTCTTC.

The rearrangement joins TRBV19 to TRBJ2-3; TRBD1 might be the D (5 bases). This CDR3 is 13 amino acids long. Germline CDR1 and CDR2: LNHDA and SQIVND (reference sequence). Trimming left V 9 bases short and J 7 bases short, with 17 bases between. The CDR3 spells CASKGFDFYTQYF. The CDR3 DNA reads TGTGCCAGCAAGGGGTTCGATTTTTATACGCAGTATTTT.

Only a few counts were recorded for this clone. J is TRBJ2-1 and V is TRBV4-3; D is perhaps TRBD2 (5 bases). The germline V and J ends were trimmed by 0 bases and 7 bases, with 13 bases remaining between them. The CDR3 is made up of 15 amino acids. The germline CDR1 and CDR2 sequences are LGHNA and YSLEER. Here the CDR3 DNA reads TGCGCCAGCAGCCAAGAGGGAGATCGGACGAATGAGCAGTTCTTC. Translation: CASSQEGDRTNEQFF.

The rearrangement uses TRBV6-5 and TRBJ2-7; D perhaps matches TRBD1 (6 bases). V was clipped by 5 bases and J by 3 bases, with 8 bases between them. Germline CDR1 is MNHEY and CDR2 is SVGAGI. The CDR3 is 12 amino acids. CDR3 in amino acids: CASSTQGYEQYF. For the CDR3, the DNA is TGTGCCAGCAGTACACAGGGCTACGAGCAGTACTTC.

V is TRBV2 and J is TRBJ2-2, with 12 positions matching TRBD2. This CDR3 is 18 amino acids long. CDR1 SNHLY and CDR2 FYNNEI come from the germline V gene. V lost 5 bases, J lost 3 bases, and 10 bases stayed unmatched. CDR3 sequence reads: CASSWGLAGLGHTGELFF. The CDR3 DNA is TGTGCCAGCAGTTGGGGACTAGCGGGCCTGGGGCACACCGGGGAGCTGTTTTTT.

On this clone itself: Other nucleotide sequences from this sample produce the same CDR3. The CDR3 here is CASTGGRGETQYF. For the CDR3, the DNA is TGTGCCAGCACGGGTGGTCGGGGGGAGACCCAGTACTTC. The gene calls are TRBV2 and TRBJ2-5; D perhaps matches TRBD2 (6 bases). The CDR3 runs to 13 residues. Per the germline V gene, CDR1 is SNHLY and CDR2 is FYNNEI. Deletions cut 7 bases from V and 5 bases from J, with 14 bases between. Full variable domain (outside the CDR3, taken from reference TRBV2 and TRBJ2-5): EPEVTQTPSHQVTQMGQEVILRCVPISNHLYFYWYRQILGQKVEFLVSFYNNEISEKSEIFDDQFSVERPDGSNFTLKIRSTKLEDSAMYFCASTGGRGETQYFGPGTRLLVL.

This chain joins TRBV7-2 and TRBJ2-2, with 8 nucleotides matching TRBD1. V was pared by 5 bases and J by 2 bases, with 4 bases of the junction left unmatched. The CDR3 sequence is 15 residues long. CDR1 and CDR2 from the germline V gene are SGHTA and FQGNSA. This CDR3 is CASSRQGTNTGELFF. CDR3 nucleotides: TGTGCCAGCAGCAGACAGGGGACAAACACCGGGGAGCTGTTTTTT.

The chain uses TRBV6-5 and TRBJ2-2; D is unresolved. V shed 1 base and J shed 4 bases, with 13 bases lying between them. The CDR3 consists of 16 residues. From germline, CDR1 is MNHEY and CDR2 SVGAGI. The DNA for the CDR3 is TGTGCCAGCAGTTACTTATCTAGGAGAAGCACCGGGGAGCTGTTTTTT. This sequence encodes CASSYLSRRSTGELFF.

The J gene is TRBJ2-7, the V gene TRBV28; D possibly corresponds to TRBD2 (6 bases). CDR1 is MDHEN, CDR2 SYDVKM, per germline. The CDR3 has 15 amino acids. V lost 2 bases and J 6 bases, leaving 17 bases between the germline ends. CDR3 protein: CASSLRELRAGEQYF. The CDR3 DNA reads as TGTGCCAGCAGTTTACGGGAGTTGAGGGCGGGCGAGCAGTACTTC.

The J gene is TRBJ1-1, the V gene TRBV5-1, with D tentatively TRBD1 (6 bases). CDR3 length: 17 amino acids. CDR1 is SGHRS, CDR2 YFSETQ, per germline. Trimming cost V 4 bases and J 3 bases, with 22 bases left between them. In DNA form, the CDR3 reads TGCGCCAGCAGCCCCACAGGGCGTGGGATTGGGGACACTGAAGCTTTCTTT. This codes for CASSPTGRGIGDTEAFF.

The rearrangement joins TRBV28 to TRBJ2-1; D perhaps matches TRBD1 (6 bases). Trimming removed 4 bases at V and 1 base at J, with 14 bases between. The CDR3 totals 16 residues. Germline CDR1 MDHEN, CDR2 SYDVKM. The CDR3 here is CASSSPTGSSYNEQFF. DNA of the CDR3: TGTGCCAGCAGTTCACCAACAGGGTCGTCCTACAATGAGCAGTTCTTC.

CDR3: CASTSEGADANSPLHF. The CDR3 DNA follows: TGTGCCAGCACCTCCGAGGGGGCCGACGCTAATTCACCCCTCCACTTT. The chain combines TRBV5-8 with TRBJ1-6; 7 positions agree with TRBD1. The CDR3 spans 16 residues. Trimming took 6 bases from V and 6 from J; bases not matched to a gene: 12. Germline-derived CDR1 and CDR2 are SGHTS and YDEGEE.